This passage covers 17 T cell receptor beta chains from one sample sequenced in a study of pediatric ulcerative colitis. Rectal tissue came from one to two pinch biopsies taken at colonoscopy. Measured with immunoSEQ multiplex PCR; TCRdb has only the in-frame clones, and not every one. The sample contains about 22,000 clones, about two thirds of which appear only once. Specimen: gut tissue. The source of these receptors is a boy aged 5-17 years with severe ulcerative colitis.

This clone showed up just a few times. J is TRBJ2-1 and V is TRBV2, with TRBD1 matching over 9 bases. CDR3 length equals 15 residues. Germline values: CDR1 SNHLY, CDR2 FYNNEI. With V trimmed by 0 bases and J by 5 bases, 2 bases remained unmatched. In DNA form, the CDR3 reads TGTGCCAGCAGTGAAGCGGGACAGGGACACAATGAGCAGTTCTTC. Protein sequence: CASSEAGQGHNEQFF. The whole variable domain, filled in from reference TRBV2 and TRBJ2-1, reads EPEVTQTPSHQVTQMGQEVILRCVPISNHLYFYWYRQILGQKVEFLVSFYNNEISEKSEIFDDQFSVERPDGSNFTLKIRSTKLEDSAMYFCASSEAGQGHNEQFFGPGTRLTVL.

This sequence joins TRBV5-5 and TRBJ1-2; possible D gene TRBD1, 5 bases. This CDR3 contains 14 residues. V was cut by 0 bases and J by 7 bases, with 13 bases left in between. Per the germline V gene, CDR1 is SGHKS and CDR2 is YYEKEE (reference sequence). CDR3: CASSLASTVSGYTF. DNA for the CDR3: TGTGCCAGCAGCTTGGCCTCGACAGTCAGTGGCTACACCTTC.

CDR3 sequence reads: CASSLQGNEQFF. DNA for the CDR3: TGTGCCAGCAGTCTACAGGGCAATGAGCAGTTCTTC. The rearrangement joins TRBV25-1 to TRBJ2-1, with a possible D match to TRBD1 (6 bases). From germline, CDR1 is MGHDK and CDR2 SYGVNS. CDR3 length equals 12 residues. V gave up 5 bases and J gave up 6 bases, with 8 bases separating them.

The chain links TRBV6-4 to TRBJ2-3, with 10 bases matching TRBD2. V was clipped by 0 bases and J by 3 bases; unmatched bases: 0. The length of the CDR3 is 15 residues. CDR1 is MRHNA, CDR2 SNTAGT, per germline. CDR3 amino acids: CASSDSSGGTDTQYF. In nucleotides, the CDR3 is TGTGCCAGCAGTGACTCTAGCGGGGGGACAGATACGCAGTATTTT.

The chain has TRBV6-1 and TRBJ1-2; no definite D call. Trimming took 2 bases from V and 2 from J, leaving 6 bases between them. The CDR3 extends over 13 amino acids. The V gene's germline CDR1 is MNHNS and CDR2 SASEGT. The CDR3, as DNA: TGTGCCAGCAGTGAAACGTACAACTATGGCTACACCTTC. Protein sequence: CASSETYNYGYTF.

Comments on this clone: Other DNA sequences in this sample translate to the same CDR3. The chain combines TRBV5-1 with TRBJ2-3, with TRBD1 matching over 10 bases. Trimming cost V 3 bases and J 4 bases; bases outside gene matches: 5. CDR1 and CDR2 (germline): SGHRS, YFSETQ. This CDR3 contains 15 residues. This chain's CDR3 is CASSSHGTGADTQYF. CDR3 nucleotides: TGCGCCAGCAGCTCCCATGGGACAGGGGCAGATACGCAGTATTTT. Combining the CDR3 with reference TRBV5-1 and TRBJ2-3 gives the whole variable domain KAGVTQTPRYLIKTRGQQVTLSCSPISGHRSVSWYQQTPGQGLQFLFEYFSETQRNKGNFPGRFSGRQFSNSRSEMNVSTLELGDSALYLCASSSHGTGADTQYFGPGTRLTVL.

This chain joins TRBV13 and TRBJ1-2; maybe TRBD1 (6 bases). From germline, CDR1 is PRHDT and CDR2 FYEKMQ (reference sequence). The CDR3 loop spans 16 amino acids. The germline V and J ends were trimmed by 5 bases and 4 bases, with 20 bases remaining between them. The CDR3 sequence is CASSLVTIQGGYGYTF. Written as DNA, the CDR3 is TGTGCCAGCAGCCTAGTTACGATACAGGGAGGCTATGGCTACACCTTC.

This clone occurred a few times. Here the CDR3 reads CAWSAKNTIYF. DNA of the CDR3: TGTGCCTGGAGTGCAAAGAACACCATATATTTT. The chain couples TRBV30 to TRBJ1-3, with D hard to call. Germline CDR1 reads GTSNPN; CDR2 reads SVGIG (reference sequence). V lost 1 base and J 7 bases, leaving 5 bases between the germline ends. This CDR3 is 11 amino acids long.

This sequence joins TRBV7-9 and TRBJ1-6, with D tentatively TRBD1 (5 bases). The CDR3 is 16 amino acids. CDR1 is SEHNR, CDR2 FQNEAQ, per germline (reference sequence). The V end was cut by 4 bases, the J end by 6 bases, with 16 bases between. The CDR3, as DNA: TGTGCCAGCAGCTCTGGATTCAGGGCCGGTAATTCACCCCTCCACTTT. Translation: CASSSGFRAGNSPLHF.

This clone was detected a few times. The chain recombines TRBV2 with TRBJ1-6; no reliable D call. Germline CDR1 is SNHLY and CDR2 is FYNNEI. V lost 2 bases and J 8 bases, leaving 4 bases between the germline ends. The CDR3 consists of 12 residues. The CDR3 DNA reads as TGTGCCAGCAGTGAAAGGGATTCACCCCTCCACTTT. Protein product: CASSERDSPLHF.

The V and J genes are TRBV10-1 and TRBJ2-3, with D perhaps TRBD2 (5 bases). The V end lost 2 bases, the J end lost 0 bases, and 9 bases lay between the germline ends. This CDR3 has 15 residues. From germline, CDR1 is WNHNN and CDR2 SYGVQD (reference sequence). The CDR3 protein is CASSEGSASTDTQYF. The DNA for the CDR3 is TGCGCCAGCAGTGAGGGGAGCGCGAGCACAGATACGCAGTATTTT.

This clone was detected only a few times. The sample contains more than one DNA sequence encoding this CDR3. V gene TRBV7-6 combines with J gene TRBJ2-7, with D maybe TRBD2 (6 bases). The germline CDR1 and CDR2 sequences are SGHVS and FNYEAQ. The CDR3 extends over 14 amino acids. The V end lost 5 bases, the J end lost 1 base, and 12 bases lay between the germline ends. As DNA, the CDR3 is TGTGCCAGCAGCCGAGGGGAGGATTCCTACGAGCAGTACTTC. Its protein is CASSRGEDSYEQYF.

The rearrangement links TRBV27 to TRBJ1-6; TRBD1 might be the D (6 bases). Trimming stripped 4 bases from V and 10 bases from J, with 14 bases between. Germline assignment: CDR1 MNHEY and CDR2 SMNVEV (reference sequence). This CDR3 has 14 residues. The CDR3 protein is CASSSWGGQSPLHF. The CDR3 bases are TGTGCCAGCAGTTCTTGGGGGGGGCAATCACCCCTCCACTTT.

This clone was detected only once. The chain has TRBV7-2 and TRBJ1-2; possible D gene TRBD1, 5 bases. V lost 4 bases and J lost 4, with 22 bases in between. CDR1 is SGHTA and CDR2 is FQGNSA in the germline V gene. CDR3 length: 17 amino acids. The CDR3 coding sequence is TGTGCCAGCAGCTCATCCGGGACGGCCTCGGCCCTCTATGGCTACACCTTC. It codes for CASSSSGTASALYGYTF.

This chain joins TRBV7-2 and TRBJ2-1, with D hard to call. V lost 5 bases and J lost 9, with 20 bases in between. Germline V gene sequence: CDR1 SGHTA, CDR2 FQGNSA. The CDR3 contains 15 residues. The CDR3 DNA follows: TGTGCCAGCAGCCCCGATTCCGGGCTCTGGGGTGAGCAGTTCTTC. Protein product: CASSPDSGLWGEQFF.

This rearrangement joins TRBV6-6 to TRBJ2-3, with TRBD2 matching over 11 bases. CDR1 is MNHNY, CDR2 SVGAGI, per germline (reference sequence). The trim removed 0 bases at V and 1 base at J, leaving 0 bases unmatched. This CDR3 comprises 16 residues. CDR3 region: CASSYSTSGGTDTQYF. DNA of the CDR3: TGTGCCAGCAGTTACTCGACTAGCGGGGGCACAGATACGCAGTATTTT.

This clone came up once. This chain connects TRBV27 to TRBJ2-3; TRBD2 is a possible D gene (5 bases). V gave up 6 bases and J gave up 0 bases, with 13 bases separating them. The CDR3 is 15 amino acids. Germline lookup yields CDR1 MNHEY and CDR2 SMNVEV (reference sequence). The CDR3 here is CASRLTSLSTDTQYF. In DNA form, the CDR3 reads TGTGCCAGCAGACTTACTAGTCTCAGCACAGATACGCAGTATTTT.